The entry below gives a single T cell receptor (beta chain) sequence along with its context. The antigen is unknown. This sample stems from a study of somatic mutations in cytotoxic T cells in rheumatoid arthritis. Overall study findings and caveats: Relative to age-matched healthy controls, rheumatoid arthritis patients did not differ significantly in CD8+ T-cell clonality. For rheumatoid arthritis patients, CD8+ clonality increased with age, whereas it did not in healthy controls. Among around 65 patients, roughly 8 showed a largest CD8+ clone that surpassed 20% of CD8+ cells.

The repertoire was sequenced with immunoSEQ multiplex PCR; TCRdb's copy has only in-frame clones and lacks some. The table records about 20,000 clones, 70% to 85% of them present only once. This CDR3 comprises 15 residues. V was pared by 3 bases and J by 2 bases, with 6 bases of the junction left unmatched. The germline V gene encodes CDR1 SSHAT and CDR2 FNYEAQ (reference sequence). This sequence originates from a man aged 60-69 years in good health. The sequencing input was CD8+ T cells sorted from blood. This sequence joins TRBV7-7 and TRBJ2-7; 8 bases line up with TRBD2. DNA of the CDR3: TGTGCCAGCAGCTTGGACGGTAGCGGGGCCTACGAGCAGTACTTC. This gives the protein CASSLDGSGAYEQYF.